This record covers a single T cell receptor beta chain. The antigen this receptor binds is unknown. There are no base qualities to consult, and no much larger clone falls within one base. Within the sample, other DNA sequences also encode this same CDR3. This specimen belongs to a study of shared clonotypes between healthy human individuals (dated by TCRdb to about 2020). Regarding the study in general: A few men and a couple of women, aged 18 to 49 years, made up the cohort. Between about 0.85 and 8.9 billion PBMCs per donor were obtained by leukapheresis. Blood TCR repertoires of roughly 5 healthy adults were deeply sequenced to estimate repertoire size and the extent of clonotype sharing between individuals. Per donor, three plates each were used for CD4 naive and CD4 memory, two for CD8 naive, and one for CD8 memory. Libraries were prepared and TCR repertoires were sequenced by different laboratories using diverse techniques, in order to increase sequencing depth and limit assay-specific biases.

The paper's findings and limits, for the study overall: Compared with non-shared clonotypes, the clonotypes found in all four sorted-subset donors had higher generation probabilities. When a handful of donors were compared, the shared fraction of clonotypes was about 5.5% for naive CD4, around 4% for naive CD8, 2% to 2.5% for memory CD4, and around 0.4% for memory CD8. Naive subsets generally had larger estimated clonotype richness than memory subsets did. The genetic and exposure-history diversity represented was limited by the small number of donors. Based on pairwise subsampling, the degree of clonotype sharing among donors was expected to be affected by sequencing depth. Sampling was restricted to blood, and TCR repertoires in tissues likely differ from the TCR repertoires found in blood. Rarefaction of sorted-subset datasets indicated incomplete sequencing despite the large sequencing depth.

Using the deep immunoSEQ assay, multiplex PCR amplified TCR CDR3 regions from genomic DNA. For each cell subset, the extracted genomic DNA was distributed evenly across all wells of several immunoSEQ 96-well plates, and each plate served as one replicate. Each replicate PCR for sorted subsets received about 220 ng genomic DNA, equal to 28,000 or so T cell genomes. Purified libraries were measured with a Qubit 3.0 fluorometer, size-checked on a Bioanalyzer 2100, and measured again with the KAPA Library Quantification kit. Every immunoSEQ 96-well plate was sequenced on a separate single-read 150-cycle Illumina NextSeq 550 flow cell. As for how the authors treated the data: Because only junctional sequences without quality scores were contained in the immunoSEQ output, filtering matching that applied to full-length reads could not be performed. To assign V/J genes and CDR3, sequences were annotated against IMGT germline references using PyIR, a Python wrapper for IgBLAST v1.9. Reads were filtered out if the reads had weak V/J assignments (E-value above 1e-6), no CDR3, stop codons, out-of-frame junctions, or ambiguous translated residues. V3J clonotypes were defined as sequences sharing the same inferred V gene, J gene, and CDR3 amino acid sequence. The percentage overlap between two repertoires was calculated by dividing the number of shared unique clonotypes by the size of the smaller repertoire. Richness of each repertoire was evaluated using RTK rarefaction, the Chao1 estimator, and Recon v2.1 estimates of unobserved clonotypes. Generation probabilities for all TCRbeta clonotypes obtained by the gDNA method from a few donors were computed using OLGA. The table comes from immuneACCESS by way of TCRdb, which keeps in-frame sequences with V and J called. Part of the clones is missing from these tables; in studies checked, under half for an unresolved V gene and the rest for unknown reasons. V and J calls plus clone size are reproduced from that table; the DNA served to infer D and trimming. The sample records roughly 2.5 million clones, around nine tenths of which are singletons. Clones ranked in the top ten supply over 0.12% of the sample.

Donors were healthy HIV-negative adults with no recently reported acute infections or vaccinations. Only Caucasian adults living in Nashville, Tennessee, USA were represented among the donors. CD4+ T cells were enriched by magnetic negative selection; naive cells were then positively selected on CD45RA, and the negative fraction formed the memory subset. After blood collection by leukapheresis, PBMCs were isolated using Ficoll-Histopaque density gradient centrifugation and then cryopreserved in the vapor phase of liquid nitrogen. Analytical flow cytometry was used to check the purity and quantity of every magnetically sorted T cell population. Each sorted fraction had its genomic DNA isolated and then quantified by UV absorbance on a Nanodrop 2000c. This TCR derives from a young man in good health. Sequencing input: naive CD4+ T cells sorted from blood. Read against the paper, the sample's cell subset or site label means: CD45RA+ positively selected.

The CDR3 protein: CASSDGTSGYNEQFF. Read as DNA, the sequence is TGTGCCAGCAGCGATGGGACTAGCGGCTACAATGAGCAGTTCTTC. The chain joins TRBV9 to TRBJ2-1, and TRBD2 matches 11 of the central bases. The CDR3 measures 15 amino acids from cysteine to phenylalanine. The entry retains the CDR3 DNA only, 45 bases that are in frame from base 1. V has 3 bases trimmed and J has 3 bases trimmed; junction bases matching no gene number 2. The germline V gene encodes CDR1 SGDLS and CDR2 YYNGEE.